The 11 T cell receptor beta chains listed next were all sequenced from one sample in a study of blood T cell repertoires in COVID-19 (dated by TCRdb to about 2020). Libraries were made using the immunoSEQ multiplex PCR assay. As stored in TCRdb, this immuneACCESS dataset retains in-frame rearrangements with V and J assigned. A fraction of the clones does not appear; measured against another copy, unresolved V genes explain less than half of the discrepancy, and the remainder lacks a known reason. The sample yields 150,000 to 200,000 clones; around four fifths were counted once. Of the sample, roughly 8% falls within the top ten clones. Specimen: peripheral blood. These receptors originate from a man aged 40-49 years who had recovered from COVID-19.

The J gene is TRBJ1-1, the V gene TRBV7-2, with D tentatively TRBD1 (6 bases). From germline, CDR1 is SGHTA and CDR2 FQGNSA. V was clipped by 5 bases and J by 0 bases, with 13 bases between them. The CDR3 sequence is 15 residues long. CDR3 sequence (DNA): TGTGCCAGCAGCGCCCCGGGACAAATGAACACTGAAGCTTTCTTT. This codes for CASSAPGQMNTEAFF.

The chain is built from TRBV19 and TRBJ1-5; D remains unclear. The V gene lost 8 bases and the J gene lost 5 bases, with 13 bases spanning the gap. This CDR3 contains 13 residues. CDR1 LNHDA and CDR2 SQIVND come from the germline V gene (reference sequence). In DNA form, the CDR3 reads TGTGCCAGTTCGGAGGGAACGGATCAGCCCCAGCATTTT. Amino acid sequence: CASSEGTDQPQHF.

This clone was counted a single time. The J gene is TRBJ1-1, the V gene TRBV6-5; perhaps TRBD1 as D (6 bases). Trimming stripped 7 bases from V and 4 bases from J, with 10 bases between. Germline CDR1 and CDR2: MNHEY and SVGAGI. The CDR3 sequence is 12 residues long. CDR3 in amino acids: CASKRDTTEAFF. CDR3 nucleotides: TGTGCCAGCAAGAGGGACACCACTGAAGCTTTCTTT.

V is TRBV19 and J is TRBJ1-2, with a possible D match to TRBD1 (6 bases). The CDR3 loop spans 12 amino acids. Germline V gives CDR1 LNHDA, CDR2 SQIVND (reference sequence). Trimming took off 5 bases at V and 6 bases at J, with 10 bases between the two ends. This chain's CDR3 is CASSPDRNGYTF. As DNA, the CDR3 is TGTGCCAGTAGTCCCGACAGGAATGGCTACACCTTC.

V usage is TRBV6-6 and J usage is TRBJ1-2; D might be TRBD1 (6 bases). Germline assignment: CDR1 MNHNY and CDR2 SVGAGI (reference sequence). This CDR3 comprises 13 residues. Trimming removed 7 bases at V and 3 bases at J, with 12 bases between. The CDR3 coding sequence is TGTGCCAGCATCCGGACAGCAGACTATGGCTACACCTTC. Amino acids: CASIRTADYGYTF.

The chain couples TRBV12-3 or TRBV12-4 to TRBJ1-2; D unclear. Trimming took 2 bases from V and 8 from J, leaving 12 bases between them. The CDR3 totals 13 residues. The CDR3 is CASSLTETAGYTF. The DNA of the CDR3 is TGTGCCAGCAGTTTAACGGAGACCGCCGGCTACACCTTC.

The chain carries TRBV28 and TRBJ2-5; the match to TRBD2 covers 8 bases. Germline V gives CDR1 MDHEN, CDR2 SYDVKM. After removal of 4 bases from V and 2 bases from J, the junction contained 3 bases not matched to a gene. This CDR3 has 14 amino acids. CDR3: CASSYSGTQETQYF. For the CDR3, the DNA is TGTGCCAGCAGTTATAGCGGGACTCAAGAGACCCAGTACTTC.

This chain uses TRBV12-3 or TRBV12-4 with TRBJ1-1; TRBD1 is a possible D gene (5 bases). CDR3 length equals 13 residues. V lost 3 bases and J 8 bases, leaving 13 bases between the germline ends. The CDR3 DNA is TGTGCCAGCAGTTTGGGGAGGTCAGGGGAAGCTTTCTTT. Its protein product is CASSLGRSGEAFF.

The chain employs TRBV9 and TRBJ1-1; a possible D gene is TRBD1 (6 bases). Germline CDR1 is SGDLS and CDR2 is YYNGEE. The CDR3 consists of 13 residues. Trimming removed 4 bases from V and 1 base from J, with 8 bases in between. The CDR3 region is CASSQDRNTEAFF. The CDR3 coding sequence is TGTGCCAGCAGCCAGGACAGGAACACTGAAGCTTTCTTT.

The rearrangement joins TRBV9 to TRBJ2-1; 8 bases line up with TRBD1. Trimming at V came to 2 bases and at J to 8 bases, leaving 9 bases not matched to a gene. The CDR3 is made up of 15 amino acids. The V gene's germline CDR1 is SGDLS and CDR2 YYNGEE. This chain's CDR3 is CASSVGTGLADEQFF. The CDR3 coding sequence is TGTGCCAGCAGCGTCGGGACAGGCCTTGCGGATGAGCAGTTCTTC.

CDR3 in amino acids: CASSLAPGVAGELFF. The CDR3 nucleotides read TGTGCCAGCAGCCTGGCCCCAGGGGTTGCCGGGGAGCTGTTTTTT. The V call is TRBV7-3, the J call TRBJ2-2, with a possible D match to TRBD1 (6 bases). Germline CDR1 SGHTA, CDR2 FQGTGA. The CDR3 extends over 15 amino acids. Trimming took off 5 bases at V and 6 bases at J, with 16 bases between the two ends.